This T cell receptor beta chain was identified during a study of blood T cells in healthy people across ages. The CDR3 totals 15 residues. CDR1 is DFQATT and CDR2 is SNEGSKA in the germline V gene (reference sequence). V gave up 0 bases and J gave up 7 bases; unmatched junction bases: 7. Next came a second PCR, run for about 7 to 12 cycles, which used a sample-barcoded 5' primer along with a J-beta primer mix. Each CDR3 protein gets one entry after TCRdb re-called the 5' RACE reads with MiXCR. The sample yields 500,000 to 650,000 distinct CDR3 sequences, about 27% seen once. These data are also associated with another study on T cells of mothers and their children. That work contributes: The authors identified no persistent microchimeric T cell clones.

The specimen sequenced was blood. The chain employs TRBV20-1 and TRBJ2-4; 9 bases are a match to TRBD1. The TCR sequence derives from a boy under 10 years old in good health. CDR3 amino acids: CSARDHRGPRNIQYF. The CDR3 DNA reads TGCAGTGCTAGAGACCACAGGGGGCCGAGGAACATTCAGTACTTC.